The source of this TCR beta chain is a study of early T cells in non-severe SARS-CoV-2 infection (dated by TCRdb to the early 2020s). For context, the study as a whole: Because TCR sequencing relied on bulk RNA taken from unsorted whole blood, pairing of alpha and beta chains was not possible.

Broader findings and caveats from the paper: VDJdb matching was skewed toward anti-spike CD8 responses and likely underestimated virus-specific expansions, missing private and CD4 specificities.

A case-control design nested within a healthcare worker cohort in London, UK, was used, with weekly nasopharyngeal swab PCR tests and blood sampling performed. Healthcare workers were recruited between 23 and 31 March 2020, during the week of the UK lockdown, and were followed weekly for up to about 15 weeks. This clonotype was recorded a few times. This clone's antigen is unknown. Per-base qualities were not stored, and no clone one base away is much larger. A distance of 8 bases separates the germline ends of V and J, which lose 2 bases and 1 base respectively. The CDR3 sequence holds 14 residues, the cysteine and phenylalanine included. Just CDR3 DNA is preserved here, 42 bases in frame from base 1. Taken from the germline V gene (reference sequence), the CDR1 and CDR2 loops are SEHNR and FQNEAQ. The library was produced with 5' RACE. The instrument given in TCRdb is NextSeq 500. To correct for sequencing error and PCR bias, the TCR library protocol tagged individual cDNA molecules with unique molecular identifiers. Sequencing covered both TCR alpha and beta chains, and within each sample the abundances of alpha and beta sequences were tightly co-correlated. For the original study's pipeline: V gene, J gene and CDR3 annotation of TCR sequences was performed with Decombinator V4. TCRs were defined as expanded if a significant change between any two time points was detected under a Poisson model with p below 0.0001. Abundances of TCRs were expressed as counts per million after normalisation to the total number of TCRs sequenced in each sample. MAIT TCRs were defined by TRAV1-2 paired with TRAJ12, TRAJ20 or TRAJ33, and iNKT TCRs by TRAV10 paired with TRAJ18. VDJdb, accessed on 1 November 2021, was searched for TCRs annotated for CMV, EBV and SARS-CoV-2, and TCRs annotated for more than one antigen were excluded. TCRdb reprocessing: public reads trimmed at Q25 with fastp, clones called with MiXCR, in-frame beta chains kept. Each entry merges the rows of one CDR3 protein and shows their most common DNA and genes. The V and J calls follow TCRdb's processing rather than the paper's. A total of about 52,000 distinct CDR3 sequences appear in this sample, approximately 9.9% of them only once. Clones ranked in the top ten supply roughly 13% of the sample.

The chain joins TRBV7-9 to TRBJ1-1; a confident D gene designation cannot be given. The receptor was derived from an adult who was a healthcare worker with PCR-confirmed SARS-CoV-2 infection or an uninfected control (not recorded which). The sequencing sample was made of whole blood. CDR3 reads: CASSLLGGNTEAFF. DNA sequence: TGTGCCAGCAGCTTATTAGGTGGGAACACTGAAGCTTTCTTT. Supplemented by the reference TRBV7-9 and TRBJ1-1 proteins around the CDR3, the complete variable domain is DTGVSQNPRHKITKRGQNVTFRCDPISEHNRLYWYRQTLGQGPEFLTYFQNEAQLEKSRLLSDRFSAERPKGSFSTLEIQRTEQGDSAMYLCASSLLGGNTEAFFGQGTRLTVV.